This T cell receptor (beta chain) was sequenced during a study of blood T cell repertoires in COVID-19. Measured with immunoSEQ multiplex PCR; TCRdb has only the in-frame clones, and not every one. The sample has around 330,000 clones, roughly 90% seen once; the top ten hold roughly 8.9%. Germline values: CDR1 SGDLS, CDR2 YYNGEE. CDR3 length equals 12 residues. Trimming left V 5 bases short and J 2 bases short, with 8 bases between. The study recruited people aged about 18 to 95 years across under 25 US areas. Clinical histories supplied by participants themselves formed the basis of cohort assignment. Recovered participants had two consecutive negative NP/OP PCR tests, healthcare professional clearance, or symptom resolution.

The sequencing input was PBMCs or T cells enriched from blood (not recorded which). The V gene is TRBV9, the J gene TRBJ2-7; tentatively, D is TRBD2 (5 bases). This TCR was sampled from a woman in her thirties or forties who had recovered from COVID-19. CDR3 coding DNA: TGTGCCAGCAGTCCCGGGACCTACGAGCAGTACTTC. Amino acid sequence: CASSPGTYEQYF.